This entry describes one T cell receptor (beta chain). What it binds is not known. The data were obtained in a study of OX40 agonist ivuxolimab in advanced cancers. Regarding the study as a whole: Mean expanded clone counts were higher in CD8+ than CD4+ T cells.

V was shortened by 3 bases and J by 1 base, with 10 bases between the two germline ends. The CDR3 spans 16 residues. Germline V gene data show CDR1 as KGHSH and CDR2 as LQKENI. Produced via immunoSEQ multiplex PCR; TCRdb's table is partial and in-frame only. The data contain 80,000 to 95,000 clones, 80% to 90% of them singletons. The genes are TRBV18 and TRBJ2-6; D might be TRBD1 (5 bases). The starting material was CD4+ or CD8+ T cells sorted from blood, obtained in a trial of the OX40 agonist ivuxolimab. This TCR was sampled from an adult with an advanced solid tumor such as melanoma, head and neck, liver or kidney cancer. In DNA form, the CDR3 reads TGTGCCAGCTCACCCTTCGACAGTTCTGGGGCCAACGTCCTGACTTTC. It is translated as CASSPFDSSGANVLTF.